This T cell receptor (beta chain) was sequenced during a study of OX40 agonist ivuxolimab in advanced cancers. Germline V CDR1 and CDR2: SGHVS, FQNEAQ. The CDR3 is 13 amino acids. V lost 2 bases and J lost 3, with 6 bases in between. The table came from immunoSEQ multiplex PCR; TCRdb's copy has only in-frame clones and leaves some out. In the table there are 90,000 to 95,000 clones, 84% of which are singletons. The chain recombines TRBV7-8 with TRBJ2-3; no clear D. This TCR was recovered from an adult with an advanced solid tumor such as melanoma, head and neck, liver or kidney cancer. This sample comprised CD4+ or CD8+ T cells sorted from blood, obtained in a trial of the OX40 agonist ivuxolimab. The CDR3, as DNA: TGTGCCAGCAGCTTACTCGGGACAGATACGCAGTATTTT. Translation gives CASSLLGTDTQYF.